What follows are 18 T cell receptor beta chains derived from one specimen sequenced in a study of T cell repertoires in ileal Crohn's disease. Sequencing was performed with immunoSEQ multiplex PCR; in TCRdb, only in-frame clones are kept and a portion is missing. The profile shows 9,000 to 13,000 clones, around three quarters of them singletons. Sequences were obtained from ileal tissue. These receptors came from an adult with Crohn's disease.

CDR3 nucleotides: TGCGCCAGCAGTGCTACGGGACAGGGGACTTCCGGCTACACCTTC. As protein: CASSATGQGTSGYTF. V and J are TRBV10-2 and TRBJ1-2, with 10 bases that match TRBD1. The CDR3 has 15 amino acids. Germline V gene data show CDR1 as WSHSY and CDR2 as SAAADI. The junction had 10 bases not matched to a gene; V was cut back by 4 bases and J by 8 bases.

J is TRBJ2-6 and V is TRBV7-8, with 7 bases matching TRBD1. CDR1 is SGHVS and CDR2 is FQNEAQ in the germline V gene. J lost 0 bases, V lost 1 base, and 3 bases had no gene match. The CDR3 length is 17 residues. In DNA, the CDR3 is TGTGCCAGCAGCTTAGAAGGGACAGCCTCTGGGGCCAACGTCCTGACTTTC. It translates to CASSLEGTASGANVLTF.

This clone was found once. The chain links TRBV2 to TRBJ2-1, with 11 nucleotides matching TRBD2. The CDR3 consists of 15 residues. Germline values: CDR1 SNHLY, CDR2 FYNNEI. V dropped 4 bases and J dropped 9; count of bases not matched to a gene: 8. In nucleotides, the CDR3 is TGTGCCAGCAGTGGTGATAGCGGGGGGGCCGGTGAGCAGTTCTTC. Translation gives CASSGDSGGAGEQFF.

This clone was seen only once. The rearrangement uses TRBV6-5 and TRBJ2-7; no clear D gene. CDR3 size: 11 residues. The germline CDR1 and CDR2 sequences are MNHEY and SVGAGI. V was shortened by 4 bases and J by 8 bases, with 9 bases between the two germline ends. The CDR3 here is CASSLGSKQYF. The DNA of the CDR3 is TGTGCCAGCAGTTTGGGCTCAAAGCAGTACTTC.

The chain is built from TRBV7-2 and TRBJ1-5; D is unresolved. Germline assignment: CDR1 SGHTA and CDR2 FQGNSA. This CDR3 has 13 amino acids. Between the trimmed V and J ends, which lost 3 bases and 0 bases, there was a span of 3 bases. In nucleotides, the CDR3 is TGTGCCAGCAGCTTTTATAGCAATCAGCCCCAGCATTTT. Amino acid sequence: CASSFYSNQPQHF.

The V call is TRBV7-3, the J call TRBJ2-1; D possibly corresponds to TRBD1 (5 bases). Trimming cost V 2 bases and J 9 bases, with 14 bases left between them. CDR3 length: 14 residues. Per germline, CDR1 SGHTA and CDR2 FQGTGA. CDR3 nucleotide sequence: TGTGCCAGCAGCTTATACCTGCAGGGAAGTGAGCAGTTCTTC. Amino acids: CASSLYLQGSEQFF.

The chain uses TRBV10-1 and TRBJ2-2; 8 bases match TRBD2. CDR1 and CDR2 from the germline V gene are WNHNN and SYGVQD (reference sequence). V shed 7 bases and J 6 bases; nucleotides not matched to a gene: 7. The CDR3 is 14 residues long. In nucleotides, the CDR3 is TGCGCCAGCATGGCCGGGGGGGCCTCCGGGGAGCTGTTTTTT. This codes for CASMAGGASGELFF.

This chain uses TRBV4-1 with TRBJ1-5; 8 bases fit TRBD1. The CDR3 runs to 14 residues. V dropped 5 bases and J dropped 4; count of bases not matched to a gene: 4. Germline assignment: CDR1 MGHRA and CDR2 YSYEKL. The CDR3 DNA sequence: TGCGCCAGCAGCAGGACAGGGACTAATCAGCCCCAGCATTTT. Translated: CASSRTGTNQPQHF.

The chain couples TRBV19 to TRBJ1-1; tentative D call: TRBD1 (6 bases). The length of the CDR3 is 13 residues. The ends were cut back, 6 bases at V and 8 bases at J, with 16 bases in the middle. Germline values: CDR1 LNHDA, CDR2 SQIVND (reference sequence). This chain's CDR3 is CASRLKQGSEAFF. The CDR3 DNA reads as TGTGCCAGTAGATTAAAACAGGGATCCGAAGCTTTCTTT.

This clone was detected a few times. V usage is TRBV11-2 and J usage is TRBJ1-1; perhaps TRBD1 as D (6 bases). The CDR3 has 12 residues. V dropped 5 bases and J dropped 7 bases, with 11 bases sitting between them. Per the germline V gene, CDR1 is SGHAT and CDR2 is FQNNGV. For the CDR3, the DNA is TGTGCCAGCAGCCCCCAGGGGTATGAAGCTTTCTTT. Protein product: CASSPQGYEAFF.

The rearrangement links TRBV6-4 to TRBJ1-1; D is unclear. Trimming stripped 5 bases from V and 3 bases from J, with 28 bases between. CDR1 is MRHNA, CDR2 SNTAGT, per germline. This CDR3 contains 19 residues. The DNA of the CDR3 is TGTGCCAGCAGTCTGGAACCAAATAGCGGGCGAACCGGGTACACTGAAGCTTTCTTT. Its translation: CASSLEPNSGRTGYTEAFF.

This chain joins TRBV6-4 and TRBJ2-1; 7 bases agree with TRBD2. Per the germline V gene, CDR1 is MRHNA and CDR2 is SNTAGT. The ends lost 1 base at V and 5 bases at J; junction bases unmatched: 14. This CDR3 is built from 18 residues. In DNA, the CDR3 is TGTGCCAGCAGTGACTGGGTCTGGTCGCGGGGGACGAACAATGAGCAGTTCTTC. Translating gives CASSDWVWSRGTNNEQFF.

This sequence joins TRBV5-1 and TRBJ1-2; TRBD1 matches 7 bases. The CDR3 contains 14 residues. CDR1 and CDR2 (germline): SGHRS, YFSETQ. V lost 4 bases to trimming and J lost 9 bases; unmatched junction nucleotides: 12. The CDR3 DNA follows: TGCGCCAGCAGCGAACAAGGGGGCGGGAATAGCTACACCTTC. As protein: CASSEQGGGNSYTF.

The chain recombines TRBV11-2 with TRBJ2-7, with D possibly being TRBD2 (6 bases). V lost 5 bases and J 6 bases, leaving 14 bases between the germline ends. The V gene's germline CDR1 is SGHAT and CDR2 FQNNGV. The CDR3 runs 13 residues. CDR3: CASSQGWRAEQYF. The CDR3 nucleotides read TGTGCCAGCAGCCAAGGGTGGAGGGCCGAGCAGTACTTC.

CDR3 DNA sequence: TGTGCCAGCTCACCAACAGGGGTTGATAACACTGAAGCTTTCTTT. Its translation is CASSPTGVDNTEAFF. This sequence joins TRBV18 and TRBJ1-1; 7 nucleotides line up with TRBD1. Germline lookup yields CDR1 KGHSH and CDR2 LQKENI. The V segment lost 2 bases and the J segment 2 bases; nucleotides outside the gene matches: 5. There are 15 residues in the CDR3.

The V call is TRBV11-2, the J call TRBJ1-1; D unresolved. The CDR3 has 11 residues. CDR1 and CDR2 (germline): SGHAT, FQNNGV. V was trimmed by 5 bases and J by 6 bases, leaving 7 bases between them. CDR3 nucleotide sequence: TGTGCCAGCAGCCCAACTGCTGAAGCTTTCTTT. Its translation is CASSPTAEAFF. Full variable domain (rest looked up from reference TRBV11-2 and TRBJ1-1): EAGVAQSPRYKIIEKRQSVAFWCNPISGHATLYWYQQILGQGPKLLIQFQNNGVVDDSQLPKDRFSAERLKGVDSTLKIQPAKLEDSAVYLCASSPTAEAFFGQGTRLTVV.

Here the CDR3 DNA reads TGTGCCAGTGGAGACTCAGATACGCAGTATTTT. Amino acids: CASGDSDTQYF. The rearrangement uses TRBV19 and TRBJ2-3; D remains ambiguous. The CDR3 has 11 amino acids. The V end was cut by 8 bases, the J end by 4 bases, with 7 bases between. Germline V gene lookup returns CDR1 LNHDA and CDR2 SQIVND (reference sequence).

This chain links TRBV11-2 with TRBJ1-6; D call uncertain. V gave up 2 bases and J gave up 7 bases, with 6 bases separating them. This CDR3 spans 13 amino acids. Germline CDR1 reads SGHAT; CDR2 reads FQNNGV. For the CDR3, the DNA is TGTGCCAGCAGCTTAAGGGAGAATTCACCCCTCCACTTT. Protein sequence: CASSLRENSPLHF. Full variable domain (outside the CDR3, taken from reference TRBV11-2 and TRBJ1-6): EAGVAQSPRYKIIEKRQSVAFWCNPISGHATLYWYQQILGQGPKLLIQFQNNGVVDDSQLPKDRFSAERLKGVDSTLKIQPAKLEDSAVYLCASSLRENSPLHFGNGTRLTVT.